This T cell receptor beta chain was recovered during a study of Ad26.COV2.S vaccination and SARS-CoV-2 variants. This clone has more than one count but fewer than ten. Treatment indicated: about 20 received Ad26.COV2.S at low or high dose, single or two shots; 5 received placebo; per-sample allocation not given. Samples were taken on day 63 after the first vaccine or placebo injection. The protocol was immunoSEQ multiplex PCR, while the TCRdb copy is restricted to in-frame clones and leaves out a portion. In the table there are 380,000 or so clones, 83% of which are singletons. CDR1 is SNHLY, CDR2 FYNNEI, per germline. The CDR3 extends over 16 amino acids. Deletions cut 6 bases from V and 6 bases from J, with 21 bases between.

The sample consisted of peripheral blood, taken in a trial of Ad26.COV2.S vaccine versus placebo. The origin of this receptor is a person aged 18-65 years who received the Ad26.COV2.S COVID-19 vaccine or a placebo. The V call is TRBV2, the J call TRBJ1-5; D unclear. In DNA form, the CDR3 reads TGTGCCAGCAGCGCAGCGGTGGCCATAGGTAGTCAGCCCCAGCATTTT. It codes for CASSAAVAIGSQPQHF. Full variable domain (outside the CDR3, taken from reference TRBV2 and TRBJ1-5): EPEVTQTPSHQVTQMGQEVILRCVPISNHLYFYWYRQILGQKVEFLVSFYNNEISEKSEIFDDQFSVERPDGSNFTLKIRSTKLEDSAMYFCASSAAVAIGSQPQHFGDGTRLSIL.